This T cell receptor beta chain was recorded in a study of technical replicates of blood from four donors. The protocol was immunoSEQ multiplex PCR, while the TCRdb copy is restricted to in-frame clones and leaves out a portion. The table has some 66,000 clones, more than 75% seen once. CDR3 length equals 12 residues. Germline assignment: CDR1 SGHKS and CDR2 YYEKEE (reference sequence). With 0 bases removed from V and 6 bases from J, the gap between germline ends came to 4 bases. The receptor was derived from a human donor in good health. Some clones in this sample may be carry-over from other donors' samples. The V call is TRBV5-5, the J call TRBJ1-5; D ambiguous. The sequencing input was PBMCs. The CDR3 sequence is CASSLAGQPQHF. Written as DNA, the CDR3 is TGTGCCAGCAGCTTGGCGGGTCAGCCCCAGCATTTT.